This T cell receptor (beta chain) was recorded in a study of blood T cell repertoires in COVID-19. Germline V gene data show CDR1 as WNHNN and CDR2 as SYGVQD (reference sequence). This CDR3 has 12 amino acids. Trimming left V 2 bases short and J 10 bases short, with 6 bases between. The assay was immunoSEQ multiplex PCR, and TCRdb's table has in-frame clones only and misses some. The sample contains hundreds of thousands of clones, roughly nine tenths of which appear only once. What was sequenced was peripheral blood. This chain uses TRBV10-1 with TRBJ1-6; D unresolved. The receptor's source is a woman aged 25 to 39 with COVID-19, enrolled during active disease. Written as DNA, the CDR3 is TGCGCCAGCAGTGAGAGTAGCTCACCCCTCCACTTT. It yields the protein CASSESSSPLHF.